This paragraph reports one T cell receptor (beta chain). As yet, its antigen is unknown. Survey level was the resolution at which the v3.0 immunoSEQ assay ran. Sequencing was intended to reach 40,000-50,000 T-cell genomes per sample. Assay used: immunoSEQ multiplex PCR; TCRdb lists only in-frame clones, some missing. This sample has about 17,000 clones, with about four fifths found just once. Specimens retained about 0.95-11 million cryopreserved PBMC preceding DNA extraction. The data are from a study of long-term antiretroviral therapy in people with HIV. The V end was cut by 5 bases, the J end by 3 bases, with 14 bases between. Germline CDR1 reads WSHSY; CDR2 reads SAAADI. The CDR3 length is 14 residues. Study observations and caveats: Blood draws took place between about 2004 and 2018 and possibly involved older ART regimens.

Sequencing used unsorted PBMCs, obtained nearly 2.6 years before starting antiretroviral therapy. The receptor comes from a woman in her forties or fifties with HIV. The rearrangement uses TRBV10-2 and TRBJ2-7; D is possibly TRBD2 (6 bases). The CDR3 DNA reads TGCGCCAGCAGTCGGGGCGGGGCCCTCTACGAGCAGTACTTC. Translation gives CASSRGGALYEQYF.